The T cell receptor (beta chain) under discussion was sequenced for a study of OX40 agonist ivuxolimab in advanced cancers. Findings of the study overall: Partial responders at 0.1-3.0 mg/kg had among the lowest clonal expansion.

The method was immunoSEQ multiplex PCR; TCRdb's version includes in-frame clones alone and lacks a portion of them. The sample consists of over 45,000 clones, roughly 84% of them appearing once. Remarks on this clone: Its antigen is undetermined.

V lost 0 bases and J 4 bases, leaving 16 bases between the germline ends. This CDR3 is 16 amino acids long. Germline V gives CDR1 SGHNT, CDR2 YYREEE (reference sequence). The sequenced sample was CD4+ or CD8+ T cells sorted from blood, obtained in a trial of the OX40 agonist ivuxolimab. This receptor was taken from an adult with an advanced solid tumor such as melanoma, head and neck, liver or kidney cancer. The chain uses TRBV5-4 and TRBJ2-5; possibly TRBD2 for D (6 bases). The CDR3 DNA reads TGTGCCAGCAGCTTGGGGGGGGTAGTCCCGCGAGAGACCCAGTACTTC. Translated: CASSLGGVVPRETQYF.